This TCR beta chain was identified during a study of blood T cell repertoires in COVID-19 (TCRdb year 2020). Notes on the research overall: Collaborator samples came from the United States, Italy and Spain and covered acute and convalescent phases of COVID-19. The material from the prospective study consisted of cDNA or gDNA derived from T cells, B-cell-depleted T cells, or PBMCs. Nearly every sample came with metadata listing a de-identified subject ID, COVID-19 status, age in years and sex. The samples were drawn from the first 160 participants of the ongoing ImmuneRACE study and from 950 to 1,500 subjects provided by 6 global collaborators. A freely available public database, intended as a resource for researchers studying the immune response to SARS-CoV-2, is where the repertoires were released. The dataset comprised deeply sampled blood TCRbeta repertoires from subjects exposed to, actively infected with, or recovered from COVID-19. HLA class I and class II types, where available, came from metadata supplied by the sample provider rather than from assay-based typing. Overall study results and their limits: How much clinical and demographic metadata was included differed by source and by participant, and the metadata was provided uncurated.

The immunoSEQ Assay, a bias-controlled multiplex PCR, was used to amplify TCRbeta CDR3 regions from genomic DNA. As for the authors' bioinformatics: The number of nucleated cells in each sample was estimated from the amplification of reference gene primers within the assay. To quantify the absolute abundance of each unique TCRbeta CDR3 rearrangement, sequence reads were collapsed and filtered. For each sample, productive Simpson clonality was calculated as the square root of Simpson's diversity index across productive rearrangements. Here the immuneACCESS table is served through TCRdb, limited to in-frame sequences with V and J called. Missing clones are a known gap in these copies; in checked studies unresolved V genes cover under half, and the rest lacks a known reason. From that table come the V and J calls and clone size; the DNA was used to work out D and trimming. The sample includes 250,000 to 300,000 clones, with approximately 82% observed a single time. The ten largest make up about 5.7% of the sample.

The collaborating institutions used their own protocols to collect whole blood in K2EDTA tubes. For TCRbeta analysis, collaborators shipped samples as frozen whole blood, isolated PBMCs, or DNA extracted from either of those sample types. This clone has only one observation. What antigen it recognizes has not been identified. Qualities for individual bases were not recorded, and no much larger clone is one base off. V lost 3 bases and J lost 6 bases; the stretch between them is 16 bases long. The germline V gene (reference sequence) gives CDR1 as SGHKS and CDR2 as YYEKEE. Spanning cysteine to phenylalanine, the CDR3 consists of 15 amino acids. The sequence is cut down to CDR3 DNA, 45 bases in frame from base 1.

The receptor was isolated from a man older than 75 with acute or convalescent COVID-19. Sequencing was carried out using peripheral blood. The chain uses TRBV5-5 and TRBJ1-5; no confident D gene assignment can be made. The nucleotides read TGTGCCAGCAGCTGGGCGGTCGGGAATGGTCAGCCCCAGCATTTT. Translated, this is CASSWAVGNGQPQHF.